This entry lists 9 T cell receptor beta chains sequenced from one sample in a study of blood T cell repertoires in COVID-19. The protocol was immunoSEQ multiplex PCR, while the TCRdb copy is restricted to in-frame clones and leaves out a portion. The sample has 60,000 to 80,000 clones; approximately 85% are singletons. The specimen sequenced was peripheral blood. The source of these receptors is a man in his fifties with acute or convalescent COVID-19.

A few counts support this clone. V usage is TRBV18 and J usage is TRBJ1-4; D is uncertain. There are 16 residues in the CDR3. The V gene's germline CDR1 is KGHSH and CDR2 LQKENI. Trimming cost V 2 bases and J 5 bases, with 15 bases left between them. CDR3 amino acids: CASSPTPAGLNEKLFF. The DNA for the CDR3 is TGTGCCAGCTCACCAACCCCGGCGGGCCTCAATGAAAAACTGTTTTTT.

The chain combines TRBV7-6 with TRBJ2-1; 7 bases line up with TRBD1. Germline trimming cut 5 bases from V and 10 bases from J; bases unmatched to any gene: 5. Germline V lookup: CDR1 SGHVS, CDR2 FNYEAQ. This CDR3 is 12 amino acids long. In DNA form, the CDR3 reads TGTGCCAGCAGCCTGGGACAGACCGAGCAGTTCTTC. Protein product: CASSLGQTEQFF.

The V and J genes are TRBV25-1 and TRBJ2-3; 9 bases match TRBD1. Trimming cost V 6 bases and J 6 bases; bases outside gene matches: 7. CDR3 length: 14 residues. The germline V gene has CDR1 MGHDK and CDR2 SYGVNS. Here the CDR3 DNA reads TGTGCCAGCAGACGACAGGGGGACTCGGATACGCAGTATTTT. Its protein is CASRRQGDSDTQYF.

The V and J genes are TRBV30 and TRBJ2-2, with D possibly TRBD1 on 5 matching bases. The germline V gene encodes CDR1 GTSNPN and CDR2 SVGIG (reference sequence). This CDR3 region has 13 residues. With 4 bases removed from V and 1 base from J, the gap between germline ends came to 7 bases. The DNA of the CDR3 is TGTGCCTGGAACACAGGGAACACCGGGGAGCTGTTTTTT. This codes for CAWNTGNTGELFF.

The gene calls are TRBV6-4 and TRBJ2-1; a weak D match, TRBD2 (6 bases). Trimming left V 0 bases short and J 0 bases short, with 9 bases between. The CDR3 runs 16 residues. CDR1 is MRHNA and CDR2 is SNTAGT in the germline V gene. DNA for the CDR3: TGTGCCAGCAGTGACTCGTGGCGGGGCTCCTACAATGAGCAGTTCTTC. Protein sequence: CASSDSWRGSYNEQFF.

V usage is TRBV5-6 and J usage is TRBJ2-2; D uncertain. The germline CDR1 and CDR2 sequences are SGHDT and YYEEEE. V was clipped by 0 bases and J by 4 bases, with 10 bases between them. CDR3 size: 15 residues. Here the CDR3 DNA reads TGTGCCAGCAGCTTGGGTCCGTCGGGCACCGGGGAGCTGTTTTTT. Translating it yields CASSLGPSGTGELFF.

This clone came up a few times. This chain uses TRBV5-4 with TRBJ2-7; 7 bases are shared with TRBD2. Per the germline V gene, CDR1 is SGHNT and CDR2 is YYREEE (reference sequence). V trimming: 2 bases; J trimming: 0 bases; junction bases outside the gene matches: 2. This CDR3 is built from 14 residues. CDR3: CASSFGGSSYEQYF. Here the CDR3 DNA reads TGTGCCAGCAGCTTCGGGGGGAGCTCCTACGAGCAGTACTTC.

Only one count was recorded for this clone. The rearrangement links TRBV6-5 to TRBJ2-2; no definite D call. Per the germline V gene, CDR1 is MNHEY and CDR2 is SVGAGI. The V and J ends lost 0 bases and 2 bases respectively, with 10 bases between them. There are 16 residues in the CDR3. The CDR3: CASSYSMRHNTGELFF. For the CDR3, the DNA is TGTGCCAGCAGTTACTCAATGCGACATAACACCGGGGAGCTGTTTTTT.

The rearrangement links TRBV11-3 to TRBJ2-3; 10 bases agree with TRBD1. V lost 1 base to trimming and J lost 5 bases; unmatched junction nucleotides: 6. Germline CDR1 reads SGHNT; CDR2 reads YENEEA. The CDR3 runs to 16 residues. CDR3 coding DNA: TGTGCCAGCAGCTTAGGGGACAGGGGAAGAGGAGATACGCAGTATTTT. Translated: CASSLGDRGRGDTQYF. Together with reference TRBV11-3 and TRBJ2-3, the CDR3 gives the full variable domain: EAGVVQSPRYKIIEKKQPVAFWCNPISGHNTLYWYLQNLGQGPELLIRYENEEAVDDSQLPKDRFSAERLKGVDSTLKIQPAELGDSAVYLCASSLGDRGRGDTQYFGPGTRLTVL.